The clone carrying this T cell receptor (beta chain) was detected ten times or more. What it recognizes is unknown. The data originate from a study of response to subunit inactivated influenza vaccine. Study findings and constraints: After each seasonal influenza vaccination, few new T cells are recruited, the authors suggested.

Each CDR3 protein gets one entry after TCRdb re-called the RT-PCR reads with MiXCR. The sample contains approximately 730,000 distinct CDR3 sequences, approximately 13% of which appear only once. The material was PBMCs from blood, obtained approximately 15 days before vaccination. The TCR was taken from a man between 50 and 59 years old who received an inactivated influenza vaccine.

In DNA form, the CDR3 reads TGCGCCAGCAAATTTTCGTGGCGTAATAACAATGAGCAGTTCTTC. This translates into CASKFSWRNNNEQFF. V usage is TRBV5-1 and J usage is TRBJ2-1; no clear D. Germline CDR1 reads SGHRS; CDR2 reads YFSETQ. V was pared by 6 bases and J by 5 bases, with 18 bases between. CDR3 size: 15 residues.